Each of the 8 T cell receptor beta chains below was sequenced from the same sample in a study of response to subunit inactivated influenza vaccine. TCRdb re-called the RT-PCR reads with MiXCR, one entry per CDR3 protein. The sample shows more than 400,000 distinct CDR3 sequences, about a tenth of them seen only once. Sequencing used PBMCs from blood, obtained roughly 47 days after vaccination. The source of these receptors is a man aged 50 to 59 who received an inactivated influenza vaccine.

This clonotype was seen more than once but under ten times. The CDR3 protein is CASSQGGPYEQYF. The CDR3 bases are TGTGCCAGCAGCCAGGGAGGGCCCTACGAGCAGTACTTC. The chain combines TRBV5-6 with TRBJ2-7; 7 bases map to TRBD2. Germline V gene data show CDR1 as SGHDT and CDR2 as YYEEEE. This CDR3 is built from 13 residues. With 4 bases clipped from V and 2 bases from J, the junction kept 3 bases outside the gene matches. The full variable domain, in which reference TRBV5-6 and TRBJ2-7 provide the parts outside the CDR3, is DAGVTQSPTHLIKTRGQQVTLRCSPKSGHDTVSWYQQALGQGPQFIFQYYEEEERQRGNFPDRFSGHQFPNYSSELNVNALLLGDSALYLCASSQGGPYEQYFGPGTRLTVT.

This clonotype showed up just a few times. The junction and the germline gene differ at one end; a read error may be behind it. J is TRBJ2-7 and V is TRBV20-1; possibly TRBD2 for D (5 bases). The length of the CDR3 is 14 residues. The germline CDR1 and CDR2 sequences are DFQATT and SNEGSKA (reference sequence). The CDR3 region has the DNA TGCAGTGCTAGAGAAGGCGGAGAGGCGGGCCACCCACTTTTC. Protein sequence: CSAREGGEAGHPLF.

This clonotype was recorded a few times. The chain combines TRBV28 with TRBJ1-5, with D tentatively TRBD1 (6 bases). V lost 7 bases and J 1 base, leaving 20 bases between the germline ends. The germline CDR1 and CDR2 sequences are MDHEN and SYDVKM. The CDR3 is 17 amino acids. CDR3 residues: CASTWGGGEISNQPQHF. In DNA form, the CDR3 reads TGTGCCAGCACCTGGGGAGGGGGTGAGATAAGCAATCAGCCCCAGCATTTT.

The chain employs TRBV5-1 and TRBJ2-5; no definite D call. This CDR3 spans 16 amino acids. CDR1 is SGHRS and CDR2 is YFSETQ in the germline V gene. The V end lost 0 bases, the J end lost 2 bases, and 14 bases lay between the germline ends. The CDR3 sequence is CASSLGVGNTQETQYF. The CDR3 DNA reads TGCGCCAGCAGCTTGGGAGTAGGGAACACACAAGAGACCCAGTACTTC.

The V call is TRBV20-1, the J call TRBJ2-5, with D unclear. CDR3 length: 14 amino acids. Trimming cost V 0 bases and J 5 bases, with 13 bases left between them. Germline CDR1 is DFQATT and CDR2 is SNEGSKA (reference sequence). Written as DNA, the CDR3 is TGCAGTGCTAGAGATCTCTCGGTATACGAGACCCAGTACTTC. It specifies CSARDLSVYETQYF.

The chain recombines TRBV6-2 or TRBV6-3 with TRBJ2-7; 8 nucleotides match TRBD1. Germline CDR1 MNHEY, CDR2 SVGEGT. This CDR3 comprises 15 residues. V lost 7 bases, J lost 2 bases, and 10 bases stayed unmatched. CDR3 protein: CASTGKGTGPYEQYF. The CDR3 region has the DNA TGTGCCAGCACCGGGAAGGGGACAGGACCCTACGAGCAGTACTTC.

The gene calls are TRBV11-2 and TRBJ2-6; D is possibly TRBD1 (5 bases). The CDR3 spans 15 residues. The germline V and J ends were trimmed by 5 bases and 2 bases, with 10 bases remaining between them. Germline V lookup: CDR1 SGHAT, CDR2 FQNNGV. The CDR3 loop is CASSRQLAGANVLTF. CDR3 coding DNA: TGTGCCAGCAGCCGACAGTTAGCTGGGGCCAACGTCCTGACTTTC.

This clonotype was found many times. The rearrangement joins TRBV5-1 to TRBJ2-1; D gene unclear. Trimming removed 2 bases at V and 0 bases at J, with 12 bases between. In germline, CDR1 is SGHRS, CDR2 YFSETQ. This CDR3 is built from 16 residues. The CDR3 bases are TGCGCCAGCAGCTTAATGGCCCAGAGCTCCTACAATGAGCAGTTCTTC. Amino acids: CASSLMAQSSYNEQFF.